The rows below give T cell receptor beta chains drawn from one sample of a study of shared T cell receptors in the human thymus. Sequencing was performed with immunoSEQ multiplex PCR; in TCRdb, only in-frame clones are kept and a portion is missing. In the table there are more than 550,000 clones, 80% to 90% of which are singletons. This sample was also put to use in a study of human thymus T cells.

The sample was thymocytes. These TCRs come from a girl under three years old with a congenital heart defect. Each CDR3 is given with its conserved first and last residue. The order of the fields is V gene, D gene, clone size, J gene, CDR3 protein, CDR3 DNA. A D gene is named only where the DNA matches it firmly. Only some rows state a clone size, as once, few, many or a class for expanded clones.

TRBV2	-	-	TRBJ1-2	CASTRRDWNGYTF	TGTGCCAGCACCCGCAGGGATTGGAATGGCTACACCTTC
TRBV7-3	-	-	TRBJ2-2	CASSQGRHKELFF	TGTGCCAGCAGCCAGGGAAGGCACAAGGAGCTGTTTTTT
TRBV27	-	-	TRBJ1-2	CASSLSPRGMEGYTF	TGTGCCAGCAGTTTATCGCCGCGGGGTATGGAGGGCTACACCTTC
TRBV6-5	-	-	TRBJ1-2	CASSYSTSYYGYTF	TGTGCCAGCAGTTACTCGACTTCTTACTATGGCTACACCTTC
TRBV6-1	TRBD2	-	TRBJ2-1	CASSSGGTNGEQFF	TGTGCCAGCAGTAGCGGGGGGACTAATGGTGAGCAGTTCTTC
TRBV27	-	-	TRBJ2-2	CASSLSLGGPMDGELFF	TGTGCCAGCAGTTTATCCTTGGGGGGGCCAATGGACGGGGAGCTGTTTTTT
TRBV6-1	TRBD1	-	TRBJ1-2	CASRLTGGEGYTF	TGTGCCAGCAGACTTACAGGGGGAGAGGGCTACACCTTC
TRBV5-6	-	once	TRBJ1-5	CASSSGVGLSNQPQHF	TGTGCCAGCAGCTCGGGGGTGGGGCTGAGCAATCAGCCCCAGCATTTT
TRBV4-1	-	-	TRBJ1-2	CASSQGKSGNYGYTF	TGCGCCAGCAGCCAAGGAAAATCGGGGAACTATGGCTACACCTTC
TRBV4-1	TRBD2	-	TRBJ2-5	CASSRVMSASGGLIPETQYF	TGCGCCAGCAGCCGCGTCATGTCGGCTAGCGGGGGTCTCATCCCTGAGACCCAGTACTTC
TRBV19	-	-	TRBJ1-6	CASSISLASNSPLHF	TGTGCCAGTAGTATAAGCCTTGCGTCTAATTCACCCCTCCACTTT
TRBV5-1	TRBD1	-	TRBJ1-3	CASSLNRGSGNTIYF	TGCGCCAGCAGCTTAAACAGGGGCTCTGGAAACACCATATATTTT
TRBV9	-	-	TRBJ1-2	CASKGGGNYGYTF	TGTGCCAGCAAGGGGGGGGGTAACTATGGCTACACCTTC
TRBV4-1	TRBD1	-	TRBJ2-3	CASSHACRGRPDTQYF	TGCGCCAGCAGCCACGCTTGCAGGGGGCGCCCAGATACGCAGTATTTT
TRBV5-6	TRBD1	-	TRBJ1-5	CASSLRFDRVNSLNQPQHF	TGTGCCAGCAGCTTGCGTTTCGACAGGGTGAATTCCCTCAATCAGCCCCAGCATTTT
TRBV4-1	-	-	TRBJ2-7	CASSPDSNYEQYF	TGCGCCAGCAGTCCGGACTCAAACTACGAGCAGTACTTC
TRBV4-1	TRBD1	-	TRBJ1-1	CASSSLFRTGEGTEAFF	TGCGCCAGCAGCTCACTTTTCCGGACAGGGGAGGGGACTGAAGCTTTCTTT
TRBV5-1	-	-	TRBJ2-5	CASNIWGVSDQETQYF	TGCGCCAGCAACATATGGGGGGTTTCCGACCAAGAGACCCAGTACTTC
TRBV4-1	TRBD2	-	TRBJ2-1	CASSRSGGRSYNEQFF	TGCGCCAGCAGCCGGAGCGGGGGCCGTTCCTACAATGAGCAGTTCTTC
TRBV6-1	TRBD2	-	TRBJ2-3	CASSEVASGGTDTQYF	TGTGCCAGCAGTGAAGTGGCTAGCGGGGGGACAGATACGCAGTATTTT
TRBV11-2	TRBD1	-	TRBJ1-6	CASSLVWDRNSPLHF	TGTGCCAGCAGCTTAGTTTGGGACAGGAATTCACCCCTCCACTTT
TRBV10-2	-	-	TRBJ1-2	CASSAAGDYGYTF	TGCGCCAGCAGTGCGGCCGGGGACTATGGCTACACCTTC
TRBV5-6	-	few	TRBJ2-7	CASSFVYPGADLSYEQYF	TGTGCCAGCAGCTTTGTGTATCCGGGAGCGGACCTCTCCTACGAGCAGTACTTC
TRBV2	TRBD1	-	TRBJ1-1	CASSDCVNRGQEVEAFF	TGTGCCAGCAGTGATTGTGTGAACAGGGGGCAGGAGGTTGAAGCTTTCTTT
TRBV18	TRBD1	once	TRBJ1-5	CASSPKDRLSNQPQHF	TGTGCCAGCTCACCGAAGGACAGGCTTAGCAATCAGCCCCAGCATTTT
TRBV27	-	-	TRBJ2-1	CASSLSQQENNEQFF	TGTGCCAGCAGTTTATCGCAGCAGGAAAACAATGAGCAGTTCTTC
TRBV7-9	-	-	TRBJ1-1	CASSPNPGVRNTEAFF	TGTGCCAGCAGCCCGAACCCAGGGGTTAGGAACACTGAAGCTTTCTTT
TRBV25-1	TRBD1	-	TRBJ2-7	CASSPWTGVPYEQYF	TGTGCCAGCAGTCCTTGGACAGGGGTCCCCTACGAGCAGTACTTC
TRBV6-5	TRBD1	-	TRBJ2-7	CASSPGQGVYEQYF	TGTGCCAGCAGCCCCGGACAGGGAGTATACGAGCAGTACTTC
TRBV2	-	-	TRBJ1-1	CASITGSQAFF	TGTGCCAGCATTACCGGGAGTCAAGCTTTCTTT
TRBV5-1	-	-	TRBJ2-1	CASSRGGGGLGYNEQFF	TGCGCCAGCAGCAGGGGAGGGGGGGGCCTGGGTTACAATGAGCAGTTCTTC
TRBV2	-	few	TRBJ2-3	CASIPREGWTDTQYF	TGTGCCAGCATCCCCAGAGAGGGATGGACAGATACGCAGTATTTT
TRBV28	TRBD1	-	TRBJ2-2	CASSAYRGNTGELFF	TGTGCCAGCAGTGCCTACAGGGGGAACACCGGGGAGCTGTTTTTT
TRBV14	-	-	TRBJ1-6	CASSRDWGENSPLHF	TGTGCCAGCAGCCGGGACTGGGGTGAGAATTCACCCCTCCACTTT
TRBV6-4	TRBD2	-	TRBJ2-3	CASRSGGVADTQYF	TGTGCCAGCAGGAGCGGGGGGGTTGCAGATACGCAGTATTTT
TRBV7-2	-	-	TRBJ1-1	CASSYGTPNTEAFF	TGTGCCAGCAGCTATGGGACACCGAACACTGAAGCTTTCTTT
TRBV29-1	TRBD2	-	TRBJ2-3	CSVEGTSVQITDTQYF	TGCAGCGTTGAAGGGACTAGCGTACAAATCACAGATACGCAGTATTTT
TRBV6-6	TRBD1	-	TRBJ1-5	CASLQGARQPQHF	TGTGCCAGCCTACAGGGGGCGAGGCAGCCCCAGCATTTT
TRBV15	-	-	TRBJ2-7	CATSRGDFSYEQYF	TGTGCCACCAGCAGAGGAGACTTTTCCTACGAGCAGTACTTC
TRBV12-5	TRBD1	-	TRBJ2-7	CASGWDRDRAYEQYF	TGTGCTAGTGGTTGGGACCGGGACAGGGCCTACGAGCAGTACTTC
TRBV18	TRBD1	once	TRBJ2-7	CASASPPQGARYEQYF	TGTGCCAGCGCAAGCCCCCCACAGGGGGCGCGCTACGAGCAGTACTTC
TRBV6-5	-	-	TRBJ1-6	CASSWAQNNSPLHF	TGTGCCAGCAGTTGGGCCCAAAATAATTCCCCCCTCCACTTT
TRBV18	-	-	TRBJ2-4	CASSLPGEYKNIQYF	TGTGCCAGCTCACTGCCAGGGGAATATAAGAACATTCAGTACTTC
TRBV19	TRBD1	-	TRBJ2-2	CASSILRGPTGELFF	TGTGCCAGTAGTATACTGAGGGGGCCTACCGGGGAGCTGTTTTTT
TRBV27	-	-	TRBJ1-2	CASSLSGSQYGGYTF	TGTGCCAGCAGTTTATCGGGCAGTCAGTACGGTGGCTACACCTTC
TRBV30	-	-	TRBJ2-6	CAWAGWGAGANVLTF	TGTGCCTGGGCAGGTTGGGGGGCTGGGGCCAACGTCCTGACTTTC
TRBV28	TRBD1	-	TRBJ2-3	CASSSGTGRMDTQYF	TGTGCCAGCAGTTCCGGGACAGGGAGGATGGATACGCAGTATTTT
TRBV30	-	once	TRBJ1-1	CAWSVRERGMNTEAFF	TGTGCCTGGAGTGTACGGGAGAGAGGCATGAACACTGAAGCTTTCTTT
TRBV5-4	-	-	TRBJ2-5	CASSLASAGLQYF	TGTGCCAGCAGCTTGGCTTCGGCAGGGTTGCAGTACTTC
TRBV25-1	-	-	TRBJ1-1	CASSEGGVNTEAFF	TGTGCCAGCAGTGAAGGAGGGGTTAACACTGAAGCTTTCTTT
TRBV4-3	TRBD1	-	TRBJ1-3	CASSQDSGGYAGNTIYF	TGCGCCAGCAGCCAAGACTCAGGGGGTTATGCTGGAAACACCATATATTTT
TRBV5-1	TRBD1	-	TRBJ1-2	CASSLDSLGQGYGYTF	TGCGCCAGCAGCTTGGACTCTCTGGGACAGGGTTATGGCTACACCTTC
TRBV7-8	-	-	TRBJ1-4	CASSSRGARNEKLFF	TGTGCCAGCAGCTCTCGGGGGGCACGTAATGAAAAACTGTTTTTT
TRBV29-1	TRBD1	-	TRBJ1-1	CSVNRGLNTEAFF	TGCAGCGTTAACAGGGGCCTGAACACTGAAGCTTTCTTT